This T cell receptor beta chain emerged from a study of liver allograft versus peripheral blood T cells. The wider study: The authors compared T cell receptor repertoires in transplanted livers with recipients' peripheral blood repertoires. Overall study findings and caveats: There were reportedly differences between T cell receptor repertoires inside liver allografts and those in peripheral blood.

A single record per CDR3 protein comes from TCRdb applying MiXCR to the reads. Of 7,000 to 9,000 distinct CDR3 sequences in the sample, 15% to 20% were seen once. Remarks on this clonotype: Its antigen is still unknown.

The V gene's germline CDR1 is SGDLS and CDR2 YYNGEE. This CDR3 comprises 13 residues. V lost 0 bases to trimming and J lost 2 bases, with 5 bases between them. This sequence originates from a human patient who had a liver transplant. Among the T cells, some may be from the graft donor. V is TRBV9 and J is TRBJ2-5, with D hard to call. CDR3 nucleotide sequence: TGTGCCAGCAGCGTAGCACTTCAAGAGACCCAGTACTTC. Protein sequence: CASSVALQETQYF.